This T cell receptor (beta chain) was captured in a study of CD8 T cells in ankylosing spondylitis. Whole-study findings and limits: Reactive arthritis synovial fluid and blood previously showed some of these motif variants. The authors reported significant enrichment of disease-linked clones in matched ankylosing spondylitis synovial fluid. Among TCR beta sequences, a motif of fewer than 10 highly homologous variants appeared characteristic of ankylosing spondylitis blood.

Quantitative 5'-RACE was performed with molecular barcodes, and it yielded the TCR beta libraries. TCRdb re-derived calls from the 5' RACE reads in MiXCR, one entry per CDR3 protein. Of hundreds of thousands of distinct CDR3 sequences in the sample, 32% were seen once. This CDR3 has 14 residues. Per germline, CDR1 KGHSH and CDR2 LQKENI. Deletions cut 2 bases from V and 3 bases from J, with 10 bases between. Notes on this clonotype: The antigen is not known.

The sequencing input was blood, either unsorted or a sorted T cell fraction (not recorded which). The gene calls are TRBV18 and TRBJ2-5; tentatively, D is TRBD1 (5 bases). The origin of this receptor is a male donor with ankylosing spondylitis or in good health (not recorded which). CDR3 coding DNA: TGTGCCAGCTCACCAAGGGCAGGGAAAGAGACCCAGTACTTC. Translation: CASSPRAGKETQYF.